This TCR beta chain was found in a study of T cell repertoires in cytomegalovirus infection. Notes on the study in general: Of the TCR beta families, the public ones yielded a cumulative frequency that identified carriers of CMV plus the relevant HLA.

This clonotype occurred a few times. Antigen unknown. CDR1 and CDR2 from the germline V gene are MNHNS and SASEGT. The CDR3 spans 15 residues. V lost 9 bases and J 0 bases, leaving 15 bases between the germline ends. A single record per CDR3 protein comes from TCRdb applying MiXCR to the reads. Here the sample spans approximately 70,000 distinct CDR3 sequences, 20% to 25% being singletons. The clonotype comes from a human donor in good health (CMV status not recorded). Some clones in this sample may be carry-over from other donors' samples. J is TRBJ2-1 and V is TRBV6-1; the D gene is possibly TRBD2 (5 bases). The sequencing sample was made of PBMCs, sequenced either directly or after in vitro stimulation (not recorded which). Written as DNA, the CDR3 is TGTGCCAGTAAGGCAAGCGGTAGCTCCTACAATGAGCAGTTCTTC. Amino acid sequence: CASKASGSSYNEQFF.